This paragraph reports one T cell receptor beta chain. Its target is not known. These data belong to a study of T cell repertoires in ileal Crohn's disease. Study-wide background: About half received postoperative treatment, around ten with thiopurines and 15 to 20 anti-TNF. Regarding the study as a whole: All patients with clonality above 26.8% had endoscopic recurrence.

Clones were sequenced by immunoSEQ multiplex PCR, and TCRdb holds only the in-frame ones, with some missing. The data show approximately 15,000 clones, with approximately 81% seen just once and under 6.5% held by the top ten. The specimen was ileal tissue. The clonotype originates from an adult with Crohn's disease.

CDR3 protein: CASSSVSTSTDTQYF. CDR3 DNA: TGCGCCAGCAGCTCCGTCTCGACTAGCACAGATACGCAGTATTTT. The chain couples TRBV5-1 to TRBJ2-3; D is uncertain. Trimming removed 3 bases at V and 0 bases at J, with 11 bases between. Germline lookup yields CDR1 SGHRS and CDR2 YFSETQ. The CDR3 covers 15 residues.